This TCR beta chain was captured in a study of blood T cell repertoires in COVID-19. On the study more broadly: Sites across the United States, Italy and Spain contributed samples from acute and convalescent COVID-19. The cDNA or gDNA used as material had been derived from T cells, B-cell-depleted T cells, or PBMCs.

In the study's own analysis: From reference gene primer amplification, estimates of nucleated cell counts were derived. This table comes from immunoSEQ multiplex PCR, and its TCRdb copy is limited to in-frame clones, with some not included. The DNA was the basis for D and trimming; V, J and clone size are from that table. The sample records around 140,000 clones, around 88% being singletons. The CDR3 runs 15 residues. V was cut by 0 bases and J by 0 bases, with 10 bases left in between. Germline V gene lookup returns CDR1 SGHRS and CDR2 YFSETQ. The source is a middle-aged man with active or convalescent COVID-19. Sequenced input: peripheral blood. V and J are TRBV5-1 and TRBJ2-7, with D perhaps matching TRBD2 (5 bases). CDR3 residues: CASSLGEGFSYEQYF. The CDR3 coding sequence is TGCGCCAGCAGCTTGGGAGAGGGTTTCTCCTACGAGCAGTACTTC.